This passage covers 11 T cell receptor beta chains from one sample sequenced in a study of cytomegalovirus exposure and HLA in healthy donors. Sequencing used immunoSEQ multiplex PCR; TCRdb keeps in-frame clones, though not all of them. The sample yields tens of thousands of clones, 85% to 95% seen once. The material sequenced was PBMCs. These receptors all stem from a man between 18 and 35 years old in good health and CMV-seronegative.

This clone was observed once. The rearrangement uses TRBV7-3 and TRBJ2-2, with 12 bases lining up with TRBD2. Losses at the gene ends were 5 bases for V and 3 bases for J; bases not matched to a gene: 7. There are 17 residues in the CDR3. CDR1 and CDR2 from the germline V gene are SGHTA and FQGTGA. CDR3 coding DNA: TGTGCCAGCAGCCCTAGCGGGGGGGCGCAGGACACCGGGGAGCTGTTTTTT. Protein: CASSPSGGAQDTGELFF.

The chain combines TRBV19 with TRBJ1-2; 8 nucleotides agree with TRBD1. This CDR3 has 14 amino acids. Germline V gene data show CDR1 as LNHDA and CDR2 as SQIVND (reference sequence). V shed 6 bases, J shed 4 bases, and the junction held 7 bases outside the gene matches. CDR3 DNA: TGTGCCAGTAGCCATGGACAGGGCATCTATGGCTACACCTTC. The encoded protein is CASSHGQGIYGYTF. The full variable domain, completed using reference TRBV19 and TRBJ1-2, is DGGITQSPKYLFRKEGQNVTLSCEQNLNHDAMYWYRQDPGQGLRLIYYSQIVNDFQKGDIAEGYSVSREKKESFPLTVTSAQKNPTAFYLCASSHGQGIYGYTFGSGTRLTVV.

The gene calls are TRBV5-6 and TRBJ2-6; 7 nucleotides line up with TRBD1. CDR3 length: 18 amino acids. Per germline, CDR1 SGHDT and CDR2 YYEEEE. V lost 0 bases and J lost 2; bases outside the gene matches: 8. DNA of the CDR3: TGTGCCAGCAGCTTGGGACAGGGAAGGGGCACTGGGGCCAACGTCCTGACTTTC. As protein: CASSLGQGRGTGANVLTF.

The chain employs TRBV11-2 and TRBJ1-2; TRBD1 matches at 8 bases. Germline lookup yields CDR1 SGHAT and CDR2 FQNNGV. The V gene end was trimmed by 2 bases and the J gene end by 8 bases; junction bases not matched to a gene: 7. CDR3 length: 14 residues. The CDR3 here is CASSLPDRALGYTF. CDR3 DNA: TGTGCCAGCAGCTTACCGGACAGGGCCCTCGGCTACACCTTC.

The chain couples TRBV4-2 to TRBJ1-2; TRBD1 is a possible D gene (6 bases). Trimming took off 8 bases at V and 6 bases at J, with 10 bases between the two ends. Looked up from germline, CDR1 is LGHNA and CDR2 is YNFKEQ. The CDR3 totals 11 residues. The CDR3 region is CASLSGDGYTF. DNA of the CDR3: TGTGCCAGCCTCTCAGGGGATGGCTACACCTTC.

V is TRBV28 and J is TRBJ1-2; TRBD1 aligns across 7 bases. The germline gives CDR1 MDHEN, CDR2 SYDVKM. Losses at the gene ends were 6 bases for V and 6 bases for J; bases not matched to a gene: 7. This CDR3 contains 13 residues. The CDR3 region is CASRKTGTDGYTF. CDR3 DNA: TGTGCCAGCAGAAAAACGGGGACAGATGGCTACACCTTC.

J is TRBJ2-3 and V is TRBV28, with TRBD2 identical over 7 bases. The CDR3 has 15 amino acids. Germline CDR1 MDHEN, CDR2 SYDVKM. V shed 6 bases, J shed 2 bases, and the junction held 8 bases outside the gene matches. The CDR3 DNA sequence: TGTGCCAGCAGCTCCCGGCGGGGGTTCACAGATACGCAGTATTTT. This encodes CASSSRRGFTDTQYF.

This clone was seen once. The chain carries TRBV28 and TRBJ2-2; the match to TRBD2 covers 12 bases. V gave up 3 bases and J gave up 5 bases; unmatched junction bases: 7. This CDR3 is built from 17 residues. Germline assignment: CDR1 MDHEN and CDR2 SYDVKM. The CDR3 coding sequence is TGTGCCAGCAGTTTTTCAGCAGGACTAGCGGGGACCGGGGAGCTGTTTTTT. It encodes CASSFSAGLAGTGELFF. The full variable domain, its missing parts supplied by reference TRBV28 and TRBJ2-2, is DVKVTQSSRYLVKRTGEKVFLECVQDMDHENMFWYRQDPGLGLRLIYFSYDVKMKEKGDIPEGYSVSREKKERFSLILESASTNQTSMYLCASSFSAGLAGTGELFFGEGSRLTVL.

The genes are TRBV11-2 and TRBJ2-5; tentatively, D is TRBD1 (7 bases). Germline V gene data show CDR1 as SGHAT and CDR2 as FQNNGV. V was clipped by 7 bases and J by 5 bases, with 11 bases between them. CDR3 length: 12 amino acids. This chain's CDR3 is CASTQGRETQYF. The CDR3 nucleotides read TGTGCCAGCACACAGGGGAGGGAGACCCAGTACTTC.

The chain recombines TRBV11-2 with TRBJ1-2; no clear D gene. Germline CDR1 is SGHAT and CDR2 is FQNNGV. The CDR3 loop spans 16 amino acids. Trimming shortened V by 3 bases and J by 1 base, and 15 bases separated the two germline ends. CDR3 DNA: TGTGCCAGCAGCTTTTTTTCGGGGAATGGTAACTATGGCTACACCTTC. The encoded protein is CASSFFSGNGNYGYTF.

The V and J genes are TRBV7-2 and TRBJ1-2; 7 bases line up with TRBD1. The trim removed 5 bases at V and 3 bases at J, leaving 6 bases unmatched. CDR1 is SGHTA, CDR2 FQGNSA, per germline. CDR3 size: 14 residues. The CDR3 DNA reads as TGTGCCAGCAGCGTTGGCGGGACAGACTATGGCTACACCTTC. As protein: CASSVGGTDYGYTF.